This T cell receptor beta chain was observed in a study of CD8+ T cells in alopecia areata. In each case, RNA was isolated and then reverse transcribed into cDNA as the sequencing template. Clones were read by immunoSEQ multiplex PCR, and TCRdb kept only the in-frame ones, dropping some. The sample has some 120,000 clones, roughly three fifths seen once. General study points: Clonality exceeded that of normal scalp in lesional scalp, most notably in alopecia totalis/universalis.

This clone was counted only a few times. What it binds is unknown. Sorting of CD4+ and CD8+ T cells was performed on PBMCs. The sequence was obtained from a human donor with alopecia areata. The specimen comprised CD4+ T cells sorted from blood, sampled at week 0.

The CDR3 region is CAISPSLAGGPGETQYF. The CDR3 coding sequence is TGTGCCATCAGTCCGAGCTTAGCGGGAGGGCCGGGTGAGACCCAGTACTTC. V and J are TRBV10-3 and TRBJ2-5; TRBD2 aligns across 11 bases. V was pared by 5 bases and J by 5 bases, with 13 bases of the junction left unmatched. The CDR3 spans 17 residues. CDR1 is ENHRY, CDR2 SYGVKD, per germline.